This paragraph covers one T cell receptor beta chain sequence. The data are from a study of technical replicates of blood from several donors. CDR1 is SGHRS and CDR2 is YFSETQ in the germline V gene. CDR3 length: 15 amino acids. Trimming stripped 0 bases from V and 0 bases from J, with 7 bases between. The table came from immunoSEQ multiplex PCR; TCRdb's copy has only in-frame clones and leaves some out. The sample yields roughly 81,000 clones, 70% to 90% seen once. The TCR was taken from a human donor in good health. Some clones in this sample may be carry-over from other donors' samples. This chain joins TRBV5-1 and TRBJ1-5; D is possibly TRBD1 (5 bases). Sequencing was performed on PBMCs. Here the CDR3 reads CASSLEGNSNQPQHF. The DNA of the CDR3 is TGCGCCAGCAGCTTGGAGGGGAATAGCAATCAGCCCCAGCATTTT.